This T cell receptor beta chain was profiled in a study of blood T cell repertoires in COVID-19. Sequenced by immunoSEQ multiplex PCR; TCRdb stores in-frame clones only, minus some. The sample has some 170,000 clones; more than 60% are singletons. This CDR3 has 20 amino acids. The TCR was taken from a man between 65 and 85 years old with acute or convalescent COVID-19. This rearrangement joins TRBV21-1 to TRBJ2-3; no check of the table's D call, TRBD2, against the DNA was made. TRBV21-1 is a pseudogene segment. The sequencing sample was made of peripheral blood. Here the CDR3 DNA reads TGTGCCAGCAGCAAAGGGACTAGCGTTCCACATGGCCAAAGCACAGATACGCAGTATTTT. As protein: CASSKGTSVPHGQSTDTQYF.